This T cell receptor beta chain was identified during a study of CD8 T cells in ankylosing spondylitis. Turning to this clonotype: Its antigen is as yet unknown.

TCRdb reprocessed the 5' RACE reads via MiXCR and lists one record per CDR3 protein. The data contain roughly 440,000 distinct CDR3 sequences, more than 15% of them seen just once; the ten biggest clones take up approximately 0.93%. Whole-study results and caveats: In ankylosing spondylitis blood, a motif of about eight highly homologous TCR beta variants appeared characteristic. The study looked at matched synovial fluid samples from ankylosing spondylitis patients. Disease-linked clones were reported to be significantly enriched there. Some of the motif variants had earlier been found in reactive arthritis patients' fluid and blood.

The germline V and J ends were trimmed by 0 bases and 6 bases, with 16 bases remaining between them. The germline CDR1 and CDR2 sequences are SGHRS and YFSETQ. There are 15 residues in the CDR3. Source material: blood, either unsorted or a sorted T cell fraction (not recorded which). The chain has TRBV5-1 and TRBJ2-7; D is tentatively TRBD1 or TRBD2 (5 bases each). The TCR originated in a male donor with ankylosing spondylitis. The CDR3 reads CASSLATGQGAEQYF. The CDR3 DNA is TGCGCCAGCAGCTTGGCCACGGGGCAGGGTGCCGAGCAGTACTTC.